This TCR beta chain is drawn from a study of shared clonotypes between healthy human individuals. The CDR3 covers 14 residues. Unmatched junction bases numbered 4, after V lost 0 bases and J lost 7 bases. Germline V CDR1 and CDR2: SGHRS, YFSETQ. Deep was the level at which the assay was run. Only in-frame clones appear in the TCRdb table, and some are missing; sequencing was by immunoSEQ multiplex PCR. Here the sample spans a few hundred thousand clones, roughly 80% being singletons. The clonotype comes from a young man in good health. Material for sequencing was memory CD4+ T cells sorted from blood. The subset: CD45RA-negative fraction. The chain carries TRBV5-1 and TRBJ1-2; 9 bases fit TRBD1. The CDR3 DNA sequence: TGCGCCAGCAGCTTGGGGGACAGGGTATCTGGCTACACCTTC. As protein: CASSLGDRVSGYTF.